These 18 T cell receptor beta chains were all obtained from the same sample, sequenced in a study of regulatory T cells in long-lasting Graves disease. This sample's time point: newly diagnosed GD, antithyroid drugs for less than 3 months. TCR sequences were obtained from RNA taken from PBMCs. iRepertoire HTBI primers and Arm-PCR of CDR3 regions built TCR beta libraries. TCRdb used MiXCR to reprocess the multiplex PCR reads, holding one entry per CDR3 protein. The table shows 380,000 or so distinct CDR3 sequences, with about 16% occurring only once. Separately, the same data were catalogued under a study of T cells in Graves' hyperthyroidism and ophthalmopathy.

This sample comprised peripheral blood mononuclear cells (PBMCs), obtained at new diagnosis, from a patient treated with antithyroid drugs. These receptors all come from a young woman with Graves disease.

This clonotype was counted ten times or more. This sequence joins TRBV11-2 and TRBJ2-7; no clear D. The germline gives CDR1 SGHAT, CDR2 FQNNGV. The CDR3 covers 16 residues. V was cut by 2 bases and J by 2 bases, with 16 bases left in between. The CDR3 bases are TGTGCCAGCAGCTTACGCGCTACTCGCGCCCCCTACGAGCAGTACTTC. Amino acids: CASSLRATRAPYEQYF.

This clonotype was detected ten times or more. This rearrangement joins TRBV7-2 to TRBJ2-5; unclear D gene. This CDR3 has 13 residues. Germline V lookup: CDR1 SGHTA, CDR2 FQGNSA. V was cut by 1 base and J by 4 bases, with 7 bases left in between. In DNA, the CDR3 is TGTGCCAGCAGCTTAGGATGGCCAGAGACCCAGTACTTC. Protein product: CASSLGWPETQYF.

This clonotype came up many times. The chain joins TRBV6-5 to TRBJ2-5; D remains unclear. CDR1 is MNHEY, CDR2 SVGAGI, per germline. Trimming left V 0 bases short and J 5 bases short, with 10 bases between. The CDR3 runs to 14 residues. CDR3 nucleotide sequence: TGTGCCAGCAGTTACTCAGGGCGCGCGGAGACCCAGTACTTC. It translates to CASSYSGRAETQYF.

CDR3 in DNA: TGTGCCAGCAGCTTAGTTCCAGGGCGGTATACTGAAGCTTTCTTT. Amino acid sequence: CASSLVPGRYTEAFF. This chain uses TRBV7-8 with TRBJ1-1; D is perhaps TRBD1 (5 bases). Trimming stripped 1 base from V and 5 bases from J, with 14 bases between. The CDR3 covers 15 residues. Per germline, CDR1 SGHVS and CDR2 FQNEAQ.

The CDR3 is CASSKGGGLLNTEAFF. CDR3 DNA: TGTGCCTCCAGCAAAGGTGGGGGACTTCTGAACACTGAAGCTTTCTTT. The rearrangement joins TRBV6-2 or TRBV6-3 to TRBJ1-1; TRBD1 might be the D (5 bases). V was cut by 11 bases and J by 0 bases, with 22 bases left in between. There are 16 residues in the CDR3. Germline V gives CDR1 MNHEY, CDR2 SVGEGT.

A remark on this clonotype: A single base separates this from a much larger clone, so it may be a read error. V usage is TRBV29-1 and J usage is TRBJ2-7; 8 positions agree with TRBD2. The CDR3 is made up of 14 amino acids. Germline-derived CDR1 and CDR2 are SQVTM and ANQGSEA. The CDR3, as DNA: TGCAGCGTTGAAAGAGGAGCGGGAGCGTACGAGCAGTGCTTC. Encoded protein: CSVERGAGAYEQCF.

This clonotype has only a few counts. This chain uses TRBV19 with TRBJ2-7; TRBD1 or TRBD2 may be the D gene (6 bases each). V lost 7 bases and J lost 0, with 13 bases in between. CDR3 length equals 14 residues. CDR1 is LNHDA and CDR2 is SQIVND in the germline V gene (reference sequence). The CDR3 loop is CASNSGDNSYEQYF. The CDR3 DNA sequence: TGTGCCAGTAACTCGGGGGACAACTCCTACGAGCAGTACTTC.

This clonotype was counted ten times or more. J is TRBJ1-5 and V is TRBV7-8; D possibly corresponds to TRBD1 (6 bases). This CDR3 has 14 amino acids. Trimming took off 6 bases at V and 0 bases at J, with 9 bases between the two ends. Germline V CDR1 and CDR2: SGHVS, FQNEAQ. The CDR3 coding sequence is TGTGCCAGCAGGGCAGGGGCTAGCAATCAGCCCCAGCATTTT. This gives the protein CASRAGASNQPQHF. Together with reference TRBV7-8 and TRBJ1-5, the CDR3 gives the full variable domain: GAGVSQSPRYKVAKRGQDVALRCDPISGHVSLFWYQQALGQGPEFLTYFQNEAQLDKSGLPSDRFFAERPEGSVSTLKIQRTQQEDSAVYLCASRAGASNQPQHFGDGTRLSIL.

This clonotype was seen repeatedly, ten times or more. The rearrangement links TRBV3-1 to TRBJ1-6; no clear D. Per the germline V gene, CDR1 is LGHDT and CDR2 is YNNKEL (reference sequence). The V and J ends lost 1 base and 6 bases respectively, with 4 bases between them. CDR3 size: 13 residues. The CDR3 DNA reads TGTGCCAGCAGCCAAGGGGGTAATTCACCCCTCCACTTT. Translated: CASSQGGNSPLHF.

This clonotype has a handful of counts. The CDR3 loop is CASSEGAPGANVLTF. The CDR3 bases are TGTGCCAGCAGTGAAGGCGCTCCTGGGGCCAACGTCCTGACTTTC. The V call is TRBV6-2 or TRBV6-3, the J call TRBJ2-6; D gene ambiguous. This CDR3 contains 15 residues. V lost 5 bases and J lost 2, with 10 bases in between. CDR1 is MNHEY and CDR2 is SVGEGT in the germline V gene.

As DNA, the CDR3 is TGTGCCAGCAGTCCCCACAGGGACGGCTACACCTTC. Its translation is CASSPHRDGYTF. The chain recombines TRBV6-1 with TRBJ1-2; a weak D match, TRBD1 (6 bases). Trimming removed 5 bases at V and 8 bases at J, with 12 bases between. In germline, CDR1 is MNHNS, CDR2 SASEGT. This CDR3 is built from 12 residues.

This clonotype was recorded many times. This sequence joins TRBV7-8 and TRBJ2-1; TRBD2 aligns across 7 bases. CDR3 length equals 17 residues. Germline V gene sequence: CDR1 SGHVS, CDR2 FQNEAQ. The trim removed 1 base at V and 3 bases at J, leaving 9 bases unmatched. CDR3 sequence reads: CASSLEGRGLYYNEQFF. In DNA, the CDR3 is TGTGCCAGCAGCTTAGAGGGTAGGGGACTATACTACAATGAGCAGTTCTTC.

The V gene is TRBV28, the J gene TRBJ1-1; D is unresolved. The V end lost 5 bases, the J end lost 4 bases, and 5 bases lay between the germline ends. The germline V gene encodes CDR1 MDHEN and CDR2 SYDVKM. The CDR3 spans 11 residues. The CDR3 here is CASSITTEAFF. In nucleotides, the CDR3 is TGTGCCAGCAGTATTACCACTGAAGCTTTCTTT.

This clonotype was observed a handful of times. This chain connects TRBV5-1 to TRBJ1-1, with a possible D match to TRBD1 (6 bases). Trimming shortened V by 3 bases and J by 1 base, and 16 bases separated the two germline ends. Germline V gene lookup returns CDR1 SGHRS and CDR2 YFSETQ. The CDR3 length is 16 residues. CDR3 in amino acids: CASSSGGGVSNTEAFF. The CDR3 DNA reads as TGCGCCAGCAGCTCCGGAGGGGGGGTATCGAACACTGAAGCTTTCTTT.

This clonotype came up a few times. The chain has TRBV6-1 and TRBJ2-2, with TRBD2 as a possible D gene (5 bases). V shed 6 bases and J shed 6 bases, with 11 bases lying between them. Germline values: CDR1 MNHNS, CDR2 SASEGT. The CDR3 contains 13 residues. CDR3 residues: CASRRTSPGELFF. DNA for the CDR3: TGTGCCAGCAGGAGAACTAGTCCCGGGGAGCTGTTTTTT.

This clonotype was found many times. In DNA form, the CDR3 reads TGTGCCAGCAGTGAAGAAAGCACAGATACGCAGTATTTT. Encoded protein: CASSEESTDTQYF. The chain recombines TRBV2 with TRBJ2-3; D gene uncertain. This CDR3 has 13 amino acids. V lost 1 base to trimming and J lost 0 bases, with 2 bases between them. CDR1 and CDR2 (germline): SNHLY, FYNNEI. The full variable domain, rest sourced from reference TRBV2 and TRBJ2-3, is EPEVTQTPSHQVTQMGQEVILRCVPISNHLYFYWYRQILGQKVEFLVSFYNNEISEKSEIFDDQFSVERPDGSNFTLKIRSTKLEDSAMYFCASSEESTDTQYFGPGTRLTVL.

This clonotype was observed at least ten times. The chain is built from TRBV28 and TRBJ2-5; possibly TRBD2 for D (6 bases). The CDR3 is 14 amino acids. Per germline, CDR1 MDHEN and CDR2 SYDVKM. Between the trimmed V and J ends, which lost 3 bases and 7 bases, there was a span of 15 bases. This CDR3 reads CASSFGPSEGTQYF. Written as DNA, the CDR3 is TGTGCCAGCAGTTTTGGTCCTAGCGAGGGGACCCAGTACTTC. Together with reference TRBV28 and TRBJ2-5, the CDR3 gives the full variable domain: DVKVTQSSRYLVKRTGEKVFLECVQDMDHENMFWYRQDPGLGLRLIYFSYDVKMKEKGDIPEGYSVSREKKERFSLILESASTNQTSMYLCASSFGPSEGTQYFGPGTRLLVL.

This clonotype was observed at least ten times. As DNA, the CDR3 is TGTGCCAGCAGTTTGACGGGGGGGAATGAAAAACTGTTTTTT. This gives the protein CASSLTGGNEKLFF. This chain connects TRBV28 to TRBJ1-4; D is perhaps TRBD1 (5 bases). CDR3 length: 14 amino acids. CDR1 and CDR2 from the germline V gene are MDHEN and SYDVKM. V was cut by 3 bases and J by 5 bases, with 10 bases left in between. The full variable domain, completed using reference TRBV28 and TRBJ1-4, is DVKVTQSSRYLVKRTGEKVFLECVQDMDHENMFWYRQDPGLGLRLIYFSYDVKMKEKGDIPEGYSVSREKKERFSLILESASTNQTSMYLCASSLTGGNEKLFFGSGTQLSVL.